These 32 T cell receptor beta chains came from one sample sequenced in a study of T cells after yellow fever vaccination. TCRdb used MiXCR to reprocess the 5' RACE reads, holding one entry per CDR3 protein. The data show some 120,000 distinct CDR3 sequences, with 7.4% seen just once and around 2.7% held by the top ten. The input for sequencing was CD4+ T cells sorted from PBMCs, taken less than 11 days after the first yellow fever vaccination. The receptors come from a man aged 18 to 30 who received the YFV17D yellow fever vaccine.

This clonotype occurred many times. DNA for the CDR3: TGTGCCAGCAGCTTAAGCGGGACAGACAATGAAAAACTGTTTTTT. Amino acids: CASSLSGTDNEKLFF. The rearrangement uses TRBV7-2 and TRBJ1-4; TRBD1 matches 7 bases. The ends lost 2 bases at V and 5 bases at J; junction bases unmatched: 5. There are 15 residues in the CDR3. Looked up from germline, CDR1 is SGHTA and CDR2 is FQGNSA. Filled out from reference TRBV7-2 and TRBJ1-4, the complete variable domain reads GAGVSQSPSNKVTEKGKDVELRCDPISGHTALYWYRQSLGQGLEFLIYFQGNSAPDKSGLPSDRFSAERTGGSVSTLTIQRTQQEDSAVYLCASSLSGTDNEKLFFGSGTQLSVL.

This clonotype has a count of ten or more. This chain uses TRBV10-2 with TRBJ2-7; D unclear. Germline V gives CDR1 WSHSY, CDR2 SAAADI. Trimming stripped 6 bases from V and 6 bases from J, with 12 bases between. The CDR3 loop spans 12 amino acids. The CDR3 reads CASSKPDREQYF. In DNA, the CDR3 is TGCGCCAGCAGCAAACCCGACCGCGAGCAGTACTTC.

This clonotype was seen many times. In nucleotides, the CDR3 is TGTGCCAGCAGCCAAAGCGCAACTAATGAAAAACTGTTTTTT. This sequence encodes CASSQSATNEKLFF. V and J are TRBV3-1 and TRBJ1-4; D unclear. The germline V and J ends were trimmed by 2 bases and 0 bases, with 4 bases remaining between them. CDR1 LGHDT and CDR2 YNNKEL come from the germline V gene (reference sequence). The CDR3 consists of 14 residues.

This clonotype was seen only a few times. CDR3 sequence: CASRKGGASGANVLTF. The CDR3 DNA sequence: TGTGCCAGCAGAAAGGGGGGGGCGAGCGGGGCCAACGTCCTGACTTTC. This chain connects TRBV6-2 or TRBV6-3 to TRBJ2-6, with D perhaps TRBD2 (7 bases). With 6 bases removed from V and 4 bases from J, the gap between germline ends came to 16 bases. The CDR3 contains 16 residues. Per germline, CDR1 MNHEY and CDR2 SVGEGT.

This clonotype was found many times. V and J are TRBV20-1 and TRBJ1-5; maybe TRBD1 (5 bases). V lost 0 bases and J 2 bases, leaving 8 bases between the germline ends. The CDR3 runs to 14 residues. Per germline, CDR1 DFQATT and CDR2 SNEGSKA (reference sequence). In nucleotides, the CDR3 is TGCAGTGCTAGAGAGGACACTGGCAATCAGCCCCAGCATTTT. Translation: CSAREDTGNQPQHF.

This chain connects TRBV4-2 to TRBJ1-5, with 7 bases identical to TRBD1. The J segment lost 7 bases and the V segment lost 0 bases, leaving 6 bases of the junction unmatched. Germline V gives CDR1 LGHNA, CDR2 YNFKEQ. This CDR3 comprises 15 residues. The chain's CDR3 is CASSQDDRVWQPQHF. DNA for the CDR3: TGTGCCAGCAGCCAAGACGACAGGGTTTGGCAGCCCCAGCATTTT.

This clonotype appeared a few times. The V gene is TRBV5-1, the J gene TRBJ1-2, with a possible D match to TRBD1 (5 bases). Per the germline V gene, CDR1 is SGHRS and CDR2 is YFSETQ. CDR3 length: 18 residues. Trimming removed 0 bases at V and 4 bases at J, with 22 bases between. CDR3 in amino acids: CASSLEVSGPVGTYGYTF. The CDR3 coding sequence is TGCGCCAGCAGCTTGGAAGTCTCGGGGCCCGTCGGCACCTATGGCTACACCTTC.

This clonotype was detected many times. The V and J genes are TRBV3-1 and TRBJ1-1; maybe TRBD1 (6 bases). Trimming removed 4 bases at V and 11 bases at J, with 17 bases between. CDR3 length: 13 amino acids. Germline-derived CDR1 and CDR2 are LGHDT and YNNKEL (reference sequence). In DNA, the CDR3 is TGTGCCAGCAGCCGACAGGTCCGGGATTTGGCTTTCTTT. It encodes CASSRQVRDLAFF.

The sample holds many counts of this clonotype. The CDR3 DNA reads TGTGCCATCAAGCCCGGGACCGATCACAATGAGCAGTTCTTC. This gives the protein CAIKPGTDHNEQFF. The rearrangement uses TRBV10-3 and TRBJ2-1, with D possibly called TRBD1 or TRBD2 (5 bases each). The CDR3 is 14 amino acids. Trimming pared 7 bases from V and 5 bases from J, leaving 15 bases between. Germline V gives CDR1 ENHRY, CDR2 SYGVKD.

This clonotype was observed at least ten times. CDR3 nucleotide sequence: TGTGCCAGCAGCTTTCGGGGGGGGCTGGATACGCAGTATTTT. It yields the protein CASSFRGGLDTQYF. This chain uses TRBV5-4 with TRBJ2-3, with 8 nucleotides matching TRBD2. The V and J ends lost 2 bases and 6 bases, in that order; junction bases with no gene match: 5. The germline V gene has CDR1 SGHNT and CDR2 YYREEE (reference sequence). This CDR3 is 14 amino acids long.

Many counts were recorded for this clonotype. This chain's CDR3 is CASSSDLYQTTQYF. CDR3 bases: TGTGCCAGCAGCTCCGACTTGTACCAGACGACGCAGTATTTT. The gene calls are TRBV5-5 and TRBJ2-3; no clear D gene. V was trimmed by 3 bases and J by 9 bases, leaving 17 bases between them. This CDR3 is 14 amino acids long. The germline CDR1 and CDR2 sequences are SGHKS and YYEKEE (reference sequence).

This clonotype showed up many times. This sequence joins TRBV4-2 and TRBJ2-3, with a possible D match to TRBD2 (5 bases). The V gene's germline CDR1 is LGHNA and CDR2 YNFKEQ. Trimming took 0 bases from V and 2 from J, leaving 9 bases between them. CDR3 length: 15 residues. CDR3 amino acids: CASSQEWTYTDTQYF. The CDR3 DNA follows: TGTGCCAGCAGCCAAGAGTGGACTTACACAGATACGCAGTATTTT.

There are many counts of this clonotype. The chain is built from TRBV5-4 and TRBJ2-3, with D unclear. The germline CDR1 and CDR2 sequences are SGHNT and YYREEE (reference sequence). The CDR3 runs to 15 residues. V lost 4 bases and J 0 bases, leaving 12 bases between the germline ends. The CDR3 here is CASSPFSTSTDTQYF. The CDR3 region has the DNA TGTGCCAGCAGCCCTTTTAGTACTAGCACAGATACGCAGTATTTT.

This clonotype came up a few times. J is TRBJ1-5 and V is TRBV18; D is unclear. V gave up 5 bases and J gave up 5 bases, with 7 bases separating them. The germline V gene has CDR1 KGHSH and CDR2 LQKENI. This CDR3 is built from 12 residues. In DNA form, the CDR3 reads TGTGCCAGCTCAGCTTCGGATCAGCCCCAGCATTTT. It encodes CASSASDQPQHF.

This clonotype was counted at least ten times. The chain carries TRBV7-2 and TRBJ2-6; D remains unclear. The ends were cut back, 6 bases at V and 0 bases at J, with 6 bases in the middle. This CDR3 comprises 14 residues. The germline gives CDR1 SGHTA, CDR2 FQGNSA. The CDR3 protein is CASSHPSGANVLTF. The CDR3 region has the DNA TGTGCCAGCAGTCATCCCTCTGGGGCCAACGTCCTGACTTTC.

This clonotype showed up many times. The V call is TRBV7-2, the J call TRBJ2-7; D is perhaps TRBD1 or TRBD2 (5 bases each). The CDR3 totals 12 residues. V lost 5 bases and J lost 6, with 11 bases in between. Germline CDR1 reads SGHTA; CDR2 reads FQGNSA. The CDR3 spells CASSPWDGEQYF. CDR3 coding DNA: TGTGCCAGCAGCCCCTGGGACGGCGAGCAGTACTTC.

This rearrangement joins TRBV11-2 to TRBJ2-7; 9 bases are a match to TRBD1. Trimming took 7 bases from V and 3 from J; bases not matched to a gene: 13. In germline, CDR1 is SGHAT, CDR2 FQNNGV. CDR3 size: 16 residues. CDR3 loop: CASIWDRASGGYEQYF. The CDR3 DNA follows: TGTGCCAGCATCTGGGACAGGGCAAGTGGCGGCTACGAGCAGTACTTC.

This clonotype was counted at least ten times. The chain recombines TRBV20-1 with TRBJ2-3; no clear D. Germline loops: CDR1 DFQATT, CDR2 SNEGSKA (reference sequence). V lost 6 bases to trimming and J lost 3 bases, with 19 bases between them. The CDR3 has 15 residues. This chain's CDR3 is CSAGGKAARTDTQYF. Here the CDR3 DNA reads TGCAGTGCCGGCGGTAAGGCAGCGAGGACAGATACGCAGTATTTT.

Ten or more counts support this clonotype. The chain recombines TRBV6-6 with TRBJ1-1; TRBD1 matches 8 bases. This CDR3 spans 12 amino acids. With 4 bases clipped from V and 7 bases from J, the junction kept 2 bases outside the gene matches. Germline loops: CDR1 MNHNY, CDR2 SVGAGI (reference sequence). The CDR3, as DNA: TGTGCCAGCAGTTCCACAGGGGGTGAAGCTTTCTTT. Its protein is CASSSTGGEAFF.

Many counts were recorded for this clonotype. The genes are TRBV21-1 and TRBJ1-5; TRBD1 was called by the table and not checked on the DNA. TRBV21-1 is a pseudogene segment. The CDR3 is made up of 14 amino acids. CDR3 sequence reads: CASSKTVSNQPQHF. The DNA of the CDR3 is TGTGCCAGCAGCAAGACAGTTAGCAATCAGCCCCAGCATTTT.

This clonotype was seen ten or more times. The V gene is TRBV11-2, the J gene TRBJ1-1; maybe TRBD1 (6 bases). Trimming shortened V by 5 bases and J by 2 bases, and 12 bases separated the two germline ends. CDR3 length equals 14 residues. The germline V gene encodes CDR1 SGHAT and CDR2 FQNNGV. This chain's CDR3 is CASSRVGANTEAFF. Written as DNA, the CDR3 is TGTGCCAGCAGCCGCGTGGGGGCCAACACTGAAGCTTTCTTT.

This clonotype was recorded at least ten times. The V call is TRBV10-3, the J call TRBJ1-5; D uncertain. CDR1 ENHRY and CDR2 SYGVKD come from the germline V gene. The CDR3 sequence is 14 residues long. V lost 3 bases, J lost 3 bases, and 9 bases lay in between. The CDR3 sequence is CAISDGQVNQPQHF. For the CDR3, the DNA is TGTGCCATCAGTGATGGGCAGGTCAATCAGCCCCAGCATTTT.

This clonotype came up many times. V and J are TRBV7-3 and TRBJ2-5; 14 positions agree with TRBD2. The CDR3 spans 15 residues. With V trimmed by 4 bases and J by 4 bases, 2 bases remained unmatched. In germline, CDR1 is SGHTA, CDR2 FQGTGA. The CDR3 spells CASSWGLAGVETQYF. The DNA of the CDR3 is TGTGCCAGCAGCTGGGGACTAGCGGGGGTAGAGACCCAGTACTTC.

This clonotype was counted ten times or more. The V call is TRBV7-2, the J call TRBJ2-7; the match to TRBD2 covers 9 bases. J was trimmed by 2 bases and V by 5 bases; bases with no gene match: 1. Germline V gene data show CDR1 as SGHTA and CDR2 as FQGNSA. This CDR3 comprises 13 residues. CDR3 region: CASSASGAYEQYF. In nucleotides, the CDR3 is TGTGCCAGCAGCGCTAGCGGGGCCTACGAGCAGTACTTC.

Ten or more counts support this clonotype. The J gene is TRBJ1-2, the V gene TRBV6-2 or TRBV6-3; TRBD1 is a possible D gene (5 bases). Germline V gene lookup returns CDR1 MNHEY and CDR2 SVGEGT. This CDR3 is built from 16 residues. The V end lost 6 bases, the J end lost 4 bases, and 21 bases lay between the germline ends. The CDR3 coding sequence is TGTGCCAGCAGCGACAGCCCGGCCCTCTCGGTCTATGGCTACACCTTC. Amino acid sequence: CASSDSPALSVYGYTF.

This clonotype was counted at least ten times. The rearrangement joins TRBV18 to TRBJ1-3, with 10 positions matching TRBD1. The germline V gene has CDR1 KGHSH and CDR2 LQKENI. Trimming at V came to 4 bases and at J to 8 bases, leaving 11 bases not matched to a gene. CDR3 length: 16 residues. CDR3 in DNA: TGTGCCAGCTCACTCACCGGGACAGGGGATTCGGACACCATATATTTT. Its protein product is CASSLTGTGDSDTIYF.

At least ten counts were recorded for this clonotype. The chain uses TRBV10-3 and TRBJ2-3; D perhaps matches TRBD1 (5 bases). Trimming removed 3 bases at V and 9 bases at J, with 13 bases between. This CDR3 has 13 residues. Germline assignment: CDR1 ENHRY and CDR2 SYGVKD. The CDR3, as DNA: TGTGCCATCAGTGAACAGGCGGACCCGACGCAGTATTTT. Translation gives CAISEQADPTQYF.

This clonotype was seen ten or more times. The chain's CDR3 is CASSQTPGLGFNEQFF. In DNA, the CDR3 is TGTGCCAGCAGCCAAACTCCGGGACTTGGTTTCAATGAGCAGTTCTTC. The chain links TRBV4-2 to TRBJ2-1; D might be TRBD2 (6 bases). The CDR3 is 16 amino acids. Germline assignment: CDR1 LGHNA and CDR2 YNFKEQ. V lost 2 bases and J lost 6, with 17 bases in between.

In its sample, this clonotype was seen many times. The V gene is TRBV3-1, the J gene TRBJ1-5; the D is unclear. Germline values: CDR1 LGHDT, CDR2 YNNKEL (reference sequence). V was trimmed by 1 base and J by 2 bases, leaving 12 bases between them. There are 16 residues in the CDR3. The CDR3 nucleotides read TGTGCCAGCAGCCAAGGGGTCGGGAGTGGCAATCAGCCCCAGCATTTT. Protein product: CASSQGVGSGNQPQHF.

This clonotype was counted at least ten times. The CDR3, as DNA: TGTGCCGCGGCGATCCGGGACAGGGCCAATGAGCAGTTCTTC. Encoded protein: CAAAIRDRANEQFF. The genes are TRBV19 and TRBJ2-1, with TRBD1 matching over 9 bases. Germline trimming cut 11 bases from V and 6 bases from J; bases unmatched to any gene: 11. The CDR3 extends over 14 amino acids. The germline CDR1 and CDR2 sequences are LNHDA and SQIVND (reference sequence).

This clonotype was found many times. The rearrangement uses TRBV11-2 and TRBJ2-1; 7 bases agree with TRBD2. The ends lost 6 bases at V and 2 bases at J; junction bases unmatched: 4. This CDR3 region has 14 residues. Germline loops: CDR1 SGHAT, CDR2 FQNNGV. DNA for the CDR3: TGTGCCAGCAGGCCTGGACTAGCCTACAATGAGCAGTTCTTC. This codes for CASRPGLAYNEQFF.

This clonotype was counted at least ten times. The chain has TRBV4-3 and TRBJ2-3; D might be TRBD2 (6 bases). CDR3 size: 15 residues. Germline CDR1 reads LGHNA; CDR2 reads YSLEER. V lost 4 bases, J lost 3 bases, and 14 bases lay in between. CDR3 protein: CASSRAQGLTDTQYF. The CDR3, as DNA: TGCGCCAGCAGCCGAGCCCAGGGACTGACAGATACGCAGTATTTT.